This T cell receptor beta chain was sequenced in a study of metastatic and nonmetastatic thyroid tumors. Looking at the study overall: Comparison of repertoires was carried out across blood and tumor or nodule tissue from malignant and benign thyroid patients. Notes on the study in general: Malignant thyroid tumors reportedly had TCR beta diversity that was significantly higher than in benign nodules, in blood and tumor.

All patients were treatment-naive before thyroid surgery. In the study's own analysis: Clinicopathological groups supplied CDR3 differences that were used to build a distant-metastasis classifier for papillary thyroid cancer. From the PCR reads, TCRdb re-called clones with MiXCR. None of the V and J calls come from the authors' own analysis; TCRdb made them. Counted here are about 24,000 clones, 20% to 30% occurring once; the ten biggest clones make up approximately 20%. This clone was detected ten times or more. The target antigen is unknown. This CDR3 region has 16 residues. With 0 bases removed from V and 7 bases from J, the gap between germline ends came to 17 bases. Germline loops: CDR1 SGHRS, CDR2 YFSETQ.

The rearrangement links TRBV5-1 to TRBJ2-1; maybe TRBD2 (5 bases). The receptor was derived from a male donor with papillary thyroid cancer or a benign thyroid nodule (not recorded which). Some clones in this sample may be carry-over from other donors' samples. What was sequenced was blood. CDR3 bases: TGCGCCAGCAGCTTGGGTCACAGCGGCCCATTAAATGAGCAGTTCTTC. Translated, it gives CASSLGHSGPLNEQFF.